These T cell receptor beta chains were read from a single sample in a study of blood T cell repertoires in COVID-19. Method: immunoSEQ multiplex PCR; TCRdb's copy keeps in-frame clones and lacks some. The sample holds roughly 270,000 clones, roughly 85% seen once. Sequenced material: peripheral blood. These TCRs come from a man between 50 and 59 years old with active or convalescent COVID-19. CDR3s include the opening cysteine and the closing phenylalanine or tryptophan. Fields, in order: clone size, D gene, V gene, J gene, CDR3 DNA, CDR3 protein. The D gene is left open where the match is weak. Clone size, where shown, is once, few, many, or a class for clones that have expanded.

abundance: .; d_gene: .; v_gene: TRBV4-1; j_gene: TRBJ1-5; CDR3nt: TGCGCCAGCAGCCAAGCAGGGGTAGGGAATCAGCCCCAGCATTTT; CDR3aa: CASSQAGVGNQPQHF
abundance: .; d_gene: .; v_gene: TRBV5-4; j_gene: TRBJ2-1; CDR3nt: TGTGCCAGCAGCTTTTTAGATTTGAATGAGCAGTTCTTC; CDR3aa: CASSFLDLNEQFF
abundance: few; d_gene: .; v_gene: TRBV5-1; j_gene: TRBJ2-5; CDR3nt: TGCGCCAGCAGCTTGAGTACGGGGGAAGAGACCCAGTACTTC; CDR3aa: CASSLSTGEETQYF
abundance: .; d_gene: TRBD2; v_gene: TRBV6-5; j_gene: TRBJ2-3; CDR3nt: TGTGCCAGCAGTCAGAGCGGGATCACCGATACGCAGTATTTT; CDR3aa: CASSQSGITDTQYF
abundance: .; d_gene: TRBD2; v_gene: TRBV9; j_gene: TRBJ2-1; CDR3nt: TGTGCCAGCAGCGTCACCGGGACTAGCGGGGGCTCCTACAATGAGCAGTTCTTC; CDR3aa: CASSVTGTSGGSYNEQFF
abundance: .; d_gene: .; v_gene: TRBV5-1; j_gene: TRBJ2-2; CDR3nt: TGCGCCAGCAGCTCACGACAGGGGCCGGGAGGCACCGGGGAGCTGTTTTTT; CDR3aa: CASSSRQGPGGTGELFF
abundance: .; d_gene: .; v_gene: TRBV5-6; j_gene: TRBJ1-2; CDR3nt: TGTGCCAGCAGCTTGGGGGAGGATGGCTACACCTTC; CDR3aa: CASSLGEDGYTF
abundance: .; d_gene: .; v_gene: TRBV3-1/TRBV3-2; j_gene: TRBJ2-1; CDR3nt: TGTGCCAGCAGCCCGCAAGTGGTATGGACTTACAATGAGCAGTTCTTC; CDR3aa: CASSPQVVWTYNEQFF
abundance: once; d_gene: TRBD2; v_gene: TRBV9; j_gene: TRBJ2-3; CDR3nt: TGTGCCAGCAGCGTAGCGGGAGGCCTGGGACGAAGCACAGATACGCAGTATTTT; CDR3aa: CASSVAGGLGRSTDTQYF
abundance: .; d_gene: .; v_gene: TRBV28; j_gene: TRBJ1-2; CDR3nt: TGTGCCAGCAGTCGACAGGCCTATGGCTACACCTTC; CDR3aa: CASSRQAYGYTF
abundance: .; d_gene: TRBD2; v_gene: TRBV5-1; j_gene: TRBJ2-2; CDR3nt: TGCGCCAGCAGCTTGACTAGCGGGATAACCGGGGAGCTGTTTTTT; CDR3aa: CASSLTSGITGELFF
abundance: .; d_gene: .; v_gene: TRBV7-2; j_gene: TRBJ2-7; CDR3nt: TGTGCCAGCAGCTTAAGACACCTCACCTACGAGCAGTACTTC; CDR3aa: CASSLRHLTYEQYF
abundance: .; d_gene: TRBD1; v_gene: TRBV7-3; j_gene: TRBJ1-6; CDR3nt: TGTGCCAGCAGCTTGACAGGGAACTCACCCCTCCACTTT; CDR3aa: CASSLTGNSPLHF
abundance: .; d_gene: .; v_gene: TRBV6-2/TRBV6-3; j_gene: TRBJ1-2; CDR3nt: TGTGCCAGCAGTTACTCACGGGACACCTATGGCTACACCTTC; CDR3aa: CASSYSRDTYGYTF
abundance: .; d_gene: TRBD2; v_gene: TRBV3-1/TRBV3-2; j_gene: TRBJ2-7; CDR3nt: TGTGCCAGCAGTCGGACTAGCGACAACTACGAGCAGTACTTC; CDR3aa: CASSRTSDNYEQYF
abundance: .; d_gene: TRBD1; v_gene: TRBV6-2/TRBV6-3; j_gene: TRBJ2-5; CDR3nt: TGTGCCAGCAGTTATTCCAAGACAGGGGAGGAGACCCAGTACTTC; CDR3aa: CASSYSKTGEETQYF
abundance: .; d_gene: TRBD2; v_gene: TRBV6-5; j_gene: TRBJ2-5; CDR3nt: TGTGCCAGCAGTTCATTGGGAGGGTGGGAGACCCAGTACTTC; CDR3aa: CASSSLGGWETQYF
abundance: .; d_gene: TRBD2; v_gene: TRBV7-2; j_gene: TRBJ2-3; CDR3nt: TGTGCCAGCAGCTTCGGTAGCGGGAGGAGCGATACGCAGTATTTT; CDR3aa: CASSFGSGRSDTQYF
abundance: .; d_gene: TRBD2; v_gene: TRBV19; j_gene: TRBJ2-1; CDR3nt: TGTGCCAGTAGGGACCTAGCGGGACGGAACAATGAGCAGTTCTTC; CDR3aa: CASRDLAGRNNEQFF
abundance: .; d_gene: TRBD2; v_gene: TRBV6-5; j_gene: TRBJ2-4; CDR3nt: TGTGCCAGCAGTTACGGGGCAGCGGGAGGCGGAAACATTCAGTACTTC; CDR3aa: CASSYGAAGGGNIQYF
abundance: .; d_gene: .; v_gene: TRBV5-6; j_gene: TRBJ1-5; CDR3nt: TGTGCCAGCAGCTTTTGGCACCCCGCTAATCAGCCCCAGCATTTT; CDR3aa: CASSFWHPANQPQHF
abundance: .; d_gene: .; v_gene: TRBV5-6; j_gene: TRBJ1-4; CDR3nt: TGTGCCAGCAGCCCTCGGATGGGGGGAACTAATGAAAAACTGTTTTTT; CDR3aa: CASSPRMGGTNEKLFF
abundance: .; d_gene: .; v_gene: TRBV19; j_gene: TRBJ1-2; CDR3nt: TGTGCCAGTGCTCGGGACACCAGATATGGCTACACCTTC; CDR3aa: CASARDTRYGYTF
abundance: .; d_gene: TRBD2; v_gene: TRBV5-1; j_gene: TRBJ2-7; CDR3nt: TGCGCCAGCAGCTTGACTAGCGGGAGAGGCGAGCAGTACTTC; CDR3aa: CASSLTSGRGEQYF
abundance: .; d_gene: .; v_gene: TRBV14; j_gene: TRBJ2-1; CDR3nt: TGTGCCGACCCAGGCGGGAATGAGCAGTTCTTC; CDR3aa: CADPGGNEQFF
abundance: .; d_gene: .; v_gene: TRBV6-1; j_gene: TRBJ2-2; CDR3nt: TGTGCCAGCAGTGAGCAACAGGGGAACACCGGGGAGCTGTTTTTT; CDR3aa: CASSEQQGNTGELFF
abundance: .; d_gene: TRBD1; v_gene: TRBV18; j_gene: TRBJ2-7; CDR3nt: TGTGCCAGCTCACCATCAGGGACAGTCTACGAGCAGTACTTC; CDR3aa: CASSPSGTVYEQYF
abundance: few; d_gene: .; v_gene: TRBV14; j_gene: TRBJ2-3; CDR3nt: TGTGCCAGCAGCCAAGCCCGGGATACGCAGTATTTT; CDR3aa: CASSQARDTQYF
abundance: .; d_gene: .; v_gene: TRBV29-1; j_gene: TRBJ2-7; CDR3nt: TGCAGCGTTGGAGGTGGATCCTACGAGCAGTACTTC; CDR3aa: CSVGGGSYEQYF
abundance: .; d_gene: TRBD1; v_gene: TRBV9; j_gene: TRBJ1-2; CDR3nt: TGTGCCAGCAGCGCGGGACAGCCAAACTATGGCTACACCTTC; CDR3aa: CASSAGQPNYGYTF
abundance: .; d_gene: .; v_gene: TRBV7-3; j_gene: TRBJ2-2; CDR3nt: TGTGCCAGCAGCTCCAAGGGACACATCACCGGGGAGCTGTTTTTT; CDR3aa: CASSSKGHITGELFF
abundance: .; d_gene: .; v_gene: TRBV28; j_gene: TRBJ1-1; CDR3nt: TGTGCCAGCAGTCTCCGTGTGAACACTGAAGCTTTCTTT; CDR3aa: CASSLRVNTEAFF
abundance: .; d_gene: .; v_gene: TRBV10-3; j_gene: TRBJ1-1; CDR3nt: TGTGCCATCAGCAGGGGACAGAACACTGAAGCTTTCTTT; CDR3aa: CAISRGQNTEAFF
abundance: once; d_gene: .; v_gene: TRBV6-5; j_gene: TRBJ1-5; CDR3nt: TGTGCCAGCAGCGCCGAGGAGCCCCAGCATTTT; CDR3aa: CASSAEEPQHF
abundance: .; d_gene: TRBD2; v_gene: TRBV5-1; j_gene: TRBJ2-2; CDR3nt: TGCGCCAGCAGCGGGCTAGCGGGAGTTAACGGGGAGCTGTTTTTT; CDR3aa: CASSGLAGVNGELFF
abundance: .; d_gene: .; v_gene: TRBV30; j_gene: TRBJ2-1; CDR3nt: TGTGCCTGGAGTGTACGGAGGTATGAGCAGTTCTTC; CDR3aa: CAWSVRRYEQFF
abundance: .; d_gene: TRBD2; v_gene: TRBV7-3; j_gene: TRBJ2-1; CDR3nt: TGTGCCAGCAGCTTACGTTTAGCGGGAGTGGATGAGCAGTTCTTC; CDR3aa: CASSLRLAGVDEQFF
abundance: .; d_gene: .; v_gene: TRBV7-3; j_gene: TRBJ1-1; CDR3nt: TGTGCCAGCAGCTACACCAGTAACACTGAAGCTTTCTTT; CDR3aa: CASSYTSNTEAFF
abundance: .; d_gene: .; v_gene: TRBV29-1; j_gene: TRBJ2-5; CDR3nt: TGCAGCGTTGGGATGGGGGCGACCCAGTACTTC; CDR3aa: CSVGMGATQYF
abundance: .; d_gene: .; v_gene: TRBV11-2; j_gene: TRBJ1-3; CDR3nt: TGTGCCAGCAGCGCCGGCGGTAGTTCTCCTGGAAACACCATATATTTT; CDR3aa: CASSAGGSSPGNTIYF
abundance: many; d_gene: .; v_gene: TRBV5-1; j_gene: TRBJ1-2; CDR3nt: TGCGCCAGCAGCTCTTCGGACATGCTCTATGGCTACACCTTC; CDR3aa: CASSSSDMLYGYTF
abundance: .; d_gene: .; v_gene: TRBV5-1; j_gene: TRBJ1-1; CDR3nt: TGCGCCAGCAGCTTGGCACGGGTGGACACTGAAGCTTTCTTT; CDR3aa: CASSLARVDTEAFF
abundance: .; d_gene: .; v_gene: TRBV29-1; j_gene: TRBJ2-4; CDR3nt: TGCAGCGTTGAGGGCAGGGGAGTCGGCAAAAACATTCAGTACTTC; CDR3aa: CSVEGRGVGKNIQYF
abundance: .; d_gene: .; v_gene: TRBV9; j_gene: TRBJ1-2; CDR3nt: TGTGCCAGCAGCGTAGGCGCAGGGTCATCCTATGGCTACACCTTC; CDR3aa: CASSVGAGSSYGYTF
abundance: .; d_gene: TRBD2; v_gene: TRBV5-1; j_gene: TRBJ2-1; CDR3nt: TGCGCCAGCAGCCCCTCCGGGACTAGCGGGAGGCCCTCCTACAATGAGCAGTTCTTC; CDR3aa: CASSPSGTSGRPSYNEQFF
abundance: .; d_gene: .; v_gene: TRBV18; j_gene: TRBJ2-1; CDR3nt: TGTGCCAGCTCACCCCCAGGGAGGCGTGAGCAGTTCTTC; CDR3aa: CASSPPGRREQFF
abundance: .; d_gene: TRBD1; v_gene: TRBV6-5; j_gene: TRBJ1-1; CDR3nt: TGTGCCAGCAGTTACGGGGACAGAATGAACACTGAAGCTTTCTTT; CDR3aa: CASSYGDRMNTEAFF
abundance: .; d_gene: .; v_gene: TRBV28; j_gene: TRBJ2-3; CDR3nt: TGTGCCAGCAGTTTAGTCAGCCAGGGAGATACGCAGTATTTT; CDR3aa: CASSLVSQGDTQYF
abundance: once; d_gene: TRBD1; v_gene: TRBV10-3; j_gene: TRBJ2-7; CDR3nt: TGTGCCATCAGGGGATCGACAGGGGTACCGAACGAGCAGTACTTC; CDR3aa: CAIRGSTGVPNEQYF
abundance: .; d_gene: .; v_gene: TRBV19; j_gene: TRBJ2-1; CDR3nt: TGTGCCAGTAGTGTTTCGGCGGGCGCCCACAATGAGCAGTTCTTC; CDR3aa: CASSVSAGAHNEQFF
abundance: .; d_gene: TRBD2; v_gene: TRBV27; j_gene: TRBJ2-6; CDR3nt: TGTGCCAGCACCCAAGCGGGGGCCCCGTCTGGGGCCAACGTCCTGACTTTC; CDR3aa: CASTQAGAPSGANVLTF
abundance: .; d_gene: TRBD2; v_gene: TRBV11-1; j_gene: TRBJ2-5; CDR3nt: TGTGCCAGCAGCTCCCGGACTAGCCAAGAGACCCAGTACTTC; CDR3aa: CASSSRTSQETQYF
abundance: .; d_gene: .; v_gene: TRBV11-2; j_gene: TRBJ2-5; CDR3nt: TGTGCCAGCAGGCTACAAGAGACCCAGTACTTC; CDR3aa: CASRLQETQYF
abundance: once; d_gene: TRBD1; v_gene: TRBV10-3; j_gene: TRBJ1-6; CDR3nt: TGTGCCATCAGTGACCCGGGACAGGGCAGGTCACCCCTCCACTTT; CDR3aa: CAISDPGQGRSPLHF